This entry is about one T cell receptor beta chain. Its antigen is currently not known. Base qualities are not recorded, but no much larger clone differs from it by a single base. To sequence the TCRbeta CDR3 region, genomic DNA was isolated from the sorted cells. The immunoSEQ Assay was used to sequence the TCRbeta CDR3 regions. TCRdb retrieved this table from immuneACCESS and kept in-frame rearrangements only. Not all clones are present; in checked studies, unresolved V genes account for under half, and no reason is known for the remainder. This sample lists tens of thousands of clones; 92% were detected once. Clones ranked in the top ten supply roughly 2.8% of the sample. This sample is drawn from a study of OX40 agonist ivuxolimab in advanced cancers. Regarding the research as a whole: Ivuxolimab was a fully human IgG2 agonistic monoclonal antibody targeting the costimulatory receptor OX40 (CD134). Patients were allowed to have had prior anti-PD-1, anti-PD-L1 or anti-CTLA-4 therapy, and around 43% of the dose-escalation patients had been treated with checkpoint inhibitors. Partial responses occurred in three dose-escalation patients: two with cutaneous melanoma and one with hepatocellular carcinoma. In the dose-escalation cohort, 82.7% of patients were male, and the mean age was roughly 60 years, with a range of roughly 20 to 79. Peripheral TCRbeta sequencing was intended to test whether TCR sequence diversity was altered and clonal T-cell expansion was caused by ivuxolimab. Intravenous ivuxolimab was administered to patients every 2 weeks at six dose levels: 0.01, 0.1, 0.3, 1.5, 3 and 10 mg/kg. The paper describes the monotherapy dose-escalation part (N of about 52 patients) of the phase I trial of ivuxolimab. Of the 50 to 55 patients in dose escalation, about 19 had hepatocellular carcinoma, approximately 15 had melanoma, 9 had renal cell carcinoma and 9 had head and neck cancer. The investigation overall reported the following: The antigen specificity of the clonally expanded peripheral T cells was not determined. In the 0.1-3.0 mg/kg groups, partial responders had among the lowest normalized peripheral clonal expansion, particularly in CD8+ T cells. After ivuxolimab, CD8+ T cells had more expanded clones than CD4+ T cells on average. Low levels of normalized T-cell clonal expansion were also seen in some nonresponding patients. Clonal expansion of both CD4+ and CD8+ blood T cells was observed from baseline to week 6 at doses 0.1 to 3.0 mg/kg.

The trial excluded patients who had a history of autoimmune disease or were on systemic immunosuppression. Peripheral blood for TCR sequencing was collected from all dose cohorts at baseline, on cycle 4 day 1, and on cycle 7 day 1. The samples were taken from a phase I, first-in-human, multicenter, open-label dose-escalation trial of ivuxolimab. The trial enrolled adults with locally advanced or metastatic head and neck squamous cell, hepatocellular, melanoma or renal cell carcinoma. Before TCR sequencing, CD4+ T cells and CD8+ T cells from peripheral blood were sorted into separate populations. Sample: CD4+ or CD8+ T cells sorted from blood, taken in a trial of the OX40 agonist ivuxolimab. This sequence originates from an adult with an advanced solid tumor such as melanoma, head and neck, liver or kidney cancer.

Read as DNA, the sequence is TGTGCCACCAGCAGCGGAGTCAGGGAGACCCAGTACTTC. This encodes CATSSGVRETQYF. The V gene is TRBV15 and the J gene is TRBJ2-5; the D gene is not confidently resolved. Trimming at the junction amounts to 3 bases on V and 5 bases on J, and the germline ends lie 10 bases apart. From a lookup of the germline V gene (reference sequence), CDR1 and CDR2 are LNHNV and YYDKDF. The CDR3 starts with the cysteine, ends with the phenylalanine, and has 13 residues. The entry retains the CDR3 DNA only, 39 bases that are in frame from base 1.